This TCR beta chain was recovered during a study of T cells in Graves' hyperthyroidism and ophthalmopathy. Researchers took RNA transcripts and amplified the TCR beta CDR3 regions from them. A set of HTBI primers served as the primers for a first-round RT-PCR of the TCR CDR3. From the multiplex PCR reads, TCRdb called clonotypes with MiXCR, one entry per CDR3 protein. This table holds about 510,000 distinct CDR3 sequences, about 45% found once. Study outcomes and limitations: In simple terms, a model built on 13 V-J features told ophthalmopathy apart from stable hyperthyroidism. The model anticipated ophthalmopathy a median around six months pre-onset.

Points on this clonotype: The antigen remains unidentified.

Trimming took off 1 base at V and 6 bases at J, with 10 bases between the two ends. The germline V gene has CDR1 SQVTM and CDR2 ANQGSEA. The CDR3 consists of 13 residues. The rearrangement uses TRBV29-1 and TRBJ1-5; D unresolved. This TCR was recovered from an adult woman with Graves' disease, either hyperthyroidism or ophthalmopathy (not recorded which). Sequencing was performed on peripheral blood or thyroid tissue (not recorded which). The CDR3 DNA reads as TGCAGCGTTGAAGGGGGTGCGGGTCAGCCCCAGCATTTT. It encodes CSVEGGAGQPQHF.